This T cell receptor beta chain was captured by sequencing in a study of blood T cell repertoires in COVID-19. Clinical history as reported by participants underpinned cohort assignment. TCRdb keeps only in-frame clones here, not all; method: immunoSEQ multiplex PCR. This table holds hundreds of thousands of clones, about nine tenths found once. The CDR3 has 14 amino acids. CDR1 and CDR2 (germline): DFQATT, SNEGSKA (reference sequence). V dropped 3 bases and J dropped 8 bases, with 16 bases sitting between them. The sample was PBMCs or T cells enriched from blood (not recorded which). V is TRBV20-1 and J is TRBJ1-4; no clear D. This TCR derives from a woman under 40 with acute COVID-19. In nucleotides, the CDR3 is TGCAGTGCTAGTCCGGGGAAGCTATGGGAAAAACTGTTTTTT. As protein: CSASPGKLWEKLFF.